This is a list of T cell receptor beta chains from one sample in a study of cytomegalovirus exposure and HLA in healthy donors. Profiling relied on immunoSEQ multiplex PCR, and the TCRdb table lists in-frame clones only, not all of them. The sample lists 100,000 to 140,000 clones, around 77% occurring once. The specimen was PBMCs. All receptors come from a male donor in good health and CMV-seronegative. The CDR3 runs from the conserved cysteine through the conserved F or W. The D gene is left open where the match is weak. Size is stated for part of the rows, as once, few or many counts, or as a class when the clone is expanded.

TRBD1 TRBJ1-1 - TRBV18 TGTGCCAGCTCACGCGGACAGGGGGCGGGAACTGAAGCTTTCTTT CASSRGQGAGTEAFF
TRBD1 TRBJ1-5 - TRBV7-8 TGTGCCAGTCTCCCGGGGACAGCTACGAGCAATCAGCCCCAGCATTTT CASLPGTATSNQPQHF
TRBD1 TRBJ2-2 once TRBV11-2 TGTGCCAGCAGCTCGGGACAGTGGAACACCGGGGAGCTGTTTTTT CASSSGQWNTGELFF
- TRBJ1-5 few TRBV18 TGTGCCAGCTCACCTTCGGGGGGCAATCAGCCCCAGCATTTT CASSPSGGNQPQHF
- TRBJ2-7 - TRBV28 TGTGCCAGCAGTTTAGTCGGGTACGGCTCCTACGAGCAGTACTTC CASSLVGYGSYEQYF
TRBD2 TRBJ2-1 - TRBV2 TGTGCCAGCATTGGGCTAGCGGGAGTCGAGCAGTTCTTC CASIGLAGVEQFF
- TRBJ2-1 - TRBV7-9 TGTGCCAGCAGCTCGAGACAGGAGCAGTTCTTC CASSSRQEQFF
TRBD1 TRBJ1-2 - TRBV11-2 TGTGCCAGCAGCTTTACGCAGGGGGCGAACTATGGCTACACCTTC CASSFTQGANYGYTF
- TRBJ2-1 - TRBV30 TGTGCCTGGAGTGTCGCGGGTCTTCGTGATGAGCAGTTCTTC CAWSVAGLRDEQFF
TRBD2 TRBJ2-1 few TRBV5-1 TGCGCCAGCAGCACCCGGTCAGGGACTAAGAGGAGCTCCTACAATGAGCAGTTCTTC CASSTRSGTKRSSYNEQFF
- TRBJ2-5 - TRBV30 TGTGCCTGGAGTCCCCTCCAAGAGACCCAGTACTTC CAWSPLQETQYF
TRBD1 TRBJ1-2 - TRBV5-6 TGTGCCAGCAGCAGAGCGGGACAGGGGACTCGGGAGGGCTACACCTTC CASSRAGQGTREGYTF
- TRBJ1-1 - TRBV4-2 TGTGCCAGCAGCCAAGAGGTGTCGGTGAACACTGAAGCTTTCTTT CASSQEVSVNTEAFF
TRBD1 TRBJ1-5 - TRBV28 TGTGCCAGCAGTTCTACCGACAGGGATCGCAATCAGCCCCAGCATTTT CASSSTDRDRNQPQHF
TRBD2 TRBJ2-3 once TRBV5-1 TGCGCCAGCAGCTTAGGACTAGCGGGAGCGTTAGATACGCAGTATTTT CASSLGLAGALDTQYF
- TRBJ2-7 few TRBV28 TGTGCCAGCAGTTTTGGAGGTAGTAATTACGAGCAGTACTTC CASSFGGSNYEQYF
- TRBJ1-5 - TRBV15 TGTGCCACCAAGGAGGAAGACTTTTATAGCAATCAGCCCCAGCATTTT CATKEEDFYSNQPQHF
TRBD1 TRBJ1-1 - TRBV27 TGTGCCAGCAGTAGGGGACAGGGAGCGACTGAAGCTTTCTTT CASSRGQGATEAFF
TRBD2 TRBJ2-3 - TRBV12-5 TGTGCTAGTGGTTTCTCGGGACTAGCGGGGGGAAGCACAGATACGCAGTATTTT CASGFSGLAGGSTDTQYF
- TRBJ1-2 - TRBV1 - CTSSQVGQGAHGYTF
TRBD1 TRBJ1-5 - TRBV6-5 TGTGCCAGCAGGTCAGCAGGGGGCAGTCAGCCCCAGCATTTT CASRSAGGSQPQHF
TRBD1 TRBJ1-5 - TRBV18 TGTGCCAGCTCATCCGACAGGGTTAATCAGCCCCAGCATTTT CASSSDRVNQPQHF
- TRBJ1-2 - TRBV10-3 TGTGCCATCAGTGAGTTGAGCGGGGGAGCGAGAAATGGCTACACCTTC CAISELSGGARNGYTF
- TRBJ2-3 - TRBV5-4 TGTGCCAGCAGCCCTAGCGCCGACAGTGTAACAGATACGCAGTATTTT CASSPSADSVTDTQYF
- TRBJ2-1 - TRBV5-1 TGCGCCAGCAGCTTGGGGCCAAGACATGACGATGAGCAGTTCTTC CASSLGPRHDDEQFF
TRBD1 TRBJ2-7 - TRBV27 TGTGCCAGCAGTTCCCCCCCAGGCAGGGGGCCCTACGAGCAGTACTTC CASSSPPGRGPYEQYF
- TRBJ1-3 - TRBV7-9 TGTGCCAGCAGCCCCTTCCTCTCTGGAAACACCATATATTTT CASSPFLSGNTIYF
TRBD2 TRBJ2-1 - TRBV25-1 TGTGCCAGCAGTGAATTTAGCGGGTTTTACAATGAGCAGTTCTTC CASSEFSGFYNEQFF
TRBD1 TRBJ2-1 few TRBV9 TGTGCCAGCAGCACCGGGTGGGGACAGGGTTCCAATGAGCAGTTCTTC CASSTGWGQGSNEQFF
TRBD1 TRBJ1-2 few TRBV6-1 TGTGCCAGCAGTGAAGACAGGGGCTTCAGCTACACCTTC CASSEDRGFSYTF
TRBD2 TRBJ2-3 - TRBV30 TGTGCCTGGAGTTCTAGCGGTCGCACAGATACGCAGTATTTT CAWSSSGRTDTQYF
TRBD2 TRBJ2-7 - TRBV27 TGTGCCAGCAGGCCGGGACTAGCGGGAGTCCACGAGCAGTACTTC CASRPGLAGVHEQYF
TRBD2 TRBJ2-7 - TRBV5-4 TGTGCCAGCAGCCCCAAAAGCGGGAGTGCCACCTACGAGCAGTACTTC CASSPKSGSATYEQYF
TRBD1 TRBJ2-2 - TRBV4-2 TGTGCCAGCAGCCACCCCCAACCGGGACAGCGAAACACCGGGGAGCTGTTTTTT CASSHPQPGQRNTGELFF
- TRBJ2-7 - TRBV5-5 TGTGCCAGCAGCCCTGACAGACAGAGCTCCTACGAGCAGTACTTC CASSPDRQSSYEQYF
TRBD1 TRBJ2-5 - TRBV9 TGTGCCAGCAGCGTAGCAGGTTCGGGGACAGGGAATCAAGAGACCCAGTACTTC CASSVAGSGTGNQETQYF
- TRBJ2-5 - TRBV5-8 TGTGCCAGCAGCTTGACACAGGGAGGGGAGACCCAGTACTTC CASSLTQGGETQYF
TRBD1 TRBJ1-2 - TRBV30 TGTGCCTGGAGTCTGGTCCGACAGGGGGGAAACTATGGCTACACCTTC CAWSLVRQGGNYGYTF
TRBD1 TRBJ2-2 - TRBV30 TGTGCCTGGAGCCCCACAGGGGGAAGGACCGGGGAGCTGTTTTTT CAWSPTGGRTGELFF
TRBD2 TRBJ2-1 - TRBV5-1 TGCGCCAGCAGCCCCTGGAGTGGCGGGAGGGCCGTAGACAATGAGCAGTTCTTC CASSPWSGGRAVDNEQFF
- TRBJ1-2 - TRBV30 TGTGCCTTAAGCCAGGGTGGGAATGGCTACACCTTC CALSQGGNGYTF
- TRBJ2-1 - TRBV29-1 TGCAGCACCATTAGAGCGGGCCTCTCCTACAATGAGCAGTTCTTC CSTIRAGLSYNEQFF
- TRBJ2-2 - TRBV19 TGTGCCAGTGTCTCCGCCGGGGAGCTGTTTTTT CASVSAGELFF
TRBD1 TRBJ2-7 few TRBV9 TGTGCCAGCAGCGGTACTCATCCGGGACAGTCATACGAGCAGTACTTC CASSGTHPGQSYEQYF
- TRBJ2-7 - TRBV6-1 TGTGCCAGCATGCAGGGGACCTACGAGCAGTACTTC CASMQGTYEQYF